The present T cell receptor (beta chain) was sequenced within a study of tissue T cells after allogeneic stem cell transplantation. The length of the CDR3 is 14 residues. Trimming removed 2 bases from V and 2 bases from J; junction bases left unmatched: 1. Germline V CDR1 and CDR2: SGHLS, HYDKME. Measured with immunoSEQ multiplex PCR; TCRdb has only the in-frame clones, and not every one. Of roughly 5,000 clones listed, around 52% are singletons. The time point here: mouse harvest day 7 after allogeneic transplant. Each mouse received 10^7 T-cell-depleted marrow cells plus 10^6 splenic CD5+ T cells by tail vein. This clone came up once. Germline and genes: mouse. From the germline J gene comes the end of the CDR3, since the read stops 1 residue before it.

The clonotype was recovered from a female BALB/c mouse given C57BL/6 T cells with graft-versus-host disease after an allogeneic hematopoietic cell transplant. The chain couples TRBV12-2 to TRBJ2-2; TRBD1 aligns across 7 bases. Sequenced sample: gut tissue. The part of the CDR3 DNA that was read is TGTGCCAGCTCTCCGGGACAGAACACCGGGCAGCTCTAC. As protein: CASSPGQNTGQLY. The full-length CDR3 reads as CASSPGQNTGQLYF. Full variable domain (missing parts from reference TRBV12-2 and TRBJ2-2): NSGVVQSPRYIIKGKGERSILKCIPISGHLSVAWYQQTQGQELKFFIQHYDKMERDKGNLPSRFSVQQFDDYHSEMNMSALELEDSAVYFCASSPGQNTGQLYFGEGSKLTVL.